Following are 14 T cell receptor beta chains from one sample sequenced in a study of blood T cell repertoires in COVID-19. Only in-frame clones appear in the TCRdb table, and some are missing; sequencing was by immunoSEQ multiplex PCR. The table lists around 200,000 clones, about 86% of them singletons. The specimen was peripheral blood. The receptors originated from a man aged 18 to 35 with active or convalescent COVID-19.

The chain links TRBV5-1 to TRBJ2-2; weak D call: TRBD1 (5 bases). The germline V and J ends were trimmed by 2 bases and 1 base, with 12 bases remaining between them. The germline gives CDR1 SGHRS, CDR2 YFSETQ. This CDR3 region has 16 residues. The CDR3 nucleotides read TGCGCCAGCAGCTTTAGTAGGACAATGAACACCGGGGAGCTGTTTTTT. Its protein product is CASSFSRTMNTGELFF.

CDR3 residues: CASSHAAIMTGANYGYTF. CDR3 bases: TGTGCCAGCAGCCATGCAGCAATCATGACAGGGGCTAACTATGGCTACACCTTC. The V gene is TRBV13, the J gene TRBJ1-2, with TRBD1 matching 8 bases. CDR3 length: 18 residues. CDR1 is PRHDT, CDR2 FYEKMQ, per germline (reference sequence). V dropped 5 bases and J dropped 0; count of bases not matched to a gene: 14.

The V and J genes are TRBV6-6 and TRBJ1-1; 7 nucleotides align to TRBD1. Looked up from germline, CDR1 is MNHNY and CDR2 is SVGAGI (reference sequence). This CDR3 region has 12 residues. Trimming cost V 6 bases and J 3 bases; bases outside gene matches: 1. The CDR3 nucleotides are TGTGCCAGCAGGGGACAGTACACTGAAGCTTTCTTT. Translated, it gives CASRGQYTEAFF.

V usage is TRBV7-3 and J usage is TRBJ2-5; TRBD2 matches at 10 bases. The CDR3 extends over 16 amino acids. V lost 2 bases to trimming and J lost 1 base; unmatched junction nucleotides: 4. From germline, CDR1 is SGHTA and CDR2 FQGTGA. The CDR3 loop is CASSLGLAGAQETQYF. CDR3 DNA sequence: TGTGCCAGCAGCTTAGGGCTAGCGGGAGCCCAAGAGACCCAGTACTTC. Using reference TRBV7-3 and TRBJ2-5 for the parts outside the CDR3, the full variable domain is GAGVSQTPSNKVTEKGKYVELRCDPISGHTALYWYRQSLGQGPEFLIYFQGTGAADDSGLPNDRFFAVRPEGSVSTLKIQRTERGDSAVYLCASSLGLAGAQETQYFGPGTRLLVL.

The rearrangement joins TRBV3-1 (or the pseudogene TRBV3-2) to TRBJ2-5, with D perhaps TRBD2 (6 bases). Germline V gene lookup returns CDR1 LGHDT and CDR2 YNNKEL (reference sequence). The CDR3 spans 14 residues. V shed 4 bases and J shed 3 bases, with 12 bases lying between them. The CDR3 reads CASSRGASEETQYF. CDR3 DNA sequence: TGTGCCAGCAGCCGAGGGGCTAGCGAAGAGACCCAGTACTTC.

The chain has TRBV28 and TRBJ2-5; D gene uncertain. The CDR3 totals 13 residues. CDR1 and CDR2 from the germline V gene are MDHEN and SYDVKM. V was shortened by 6 bases and J by 5 bases, with 13 bases between the two germline ends. The CDR3 DNA is TGTGCCAGCAGCCCGTTATCTCCGGAGACCCAGTACTTC. It yields the protein CASSPLSPETQYF.

The rearrangement links TRBV16 to TRBJ2-1; 7 nucleotides line up with TRBD2. The CDR3 has 15 residues. With V trimmed by 4 bases and J by 2 bases, 5 bases remained unmatched. Germline values: CDR1 KGHSY, CDR2 FQNENV. The CDR3 loop reads CASSLDTSAYNEQFF. Here the CDR3 DNA reads TGTGCCAGCAGCCTAGACACTAGCGCCTACAATGAGCAGTTCTTC.

The genes are TRBV24-1 and TRBJ1-3, with no clear D. V was cut by 3 bases and J by 4 bases, with 9 bases left in between. The germline CDR1 and CDR2 sequences are KGHDR and SFDVKD. There are 14 residues in the CDR3. The CDR3 spells CATSDTVSGNTIYF. For the CDR3, the DNA is TGTGCCACCAGTGATACGGTTTCCGGAAACACCATATATTTT.

The chain has TRBV4-3 and TRBJ2-7; tentative D call: TRBD2 (5 bases). The length of the CDR3 is 15 residues. V was pared by 0 bases and J by 2 bases, with 11 bases between. Germline-derived CDR1 and CDR2 are LGHNA and YSLEER. The CDR3 DNA sequence: TGCGCCAGCAGCCAAGATCCTAGAGGGCCCTACGAGCAGTACTTC. It encodes CASSQDPRGPYEQYF.

Concerning this clone: Other DNA sequences in this specimen translate into the identical CDR3. The rearrangement uses TRBV4-1 and TRBJ1-2; D not resolved. The V and J ends lost 1 base and 5 bases respectively, with 8 bases between them. The germline V gene encodes CDR1 MGHRA and CDR2 YSYEKL. This CDR3 has 13 residues. The CDR3 coding sequence is TGCGCCAGCAGCCAAGCCTCGGGATATGGCTACACCTTC. As protein: CASSQASGYGYTF.

The V call is TRBV4-2, the J call TRBJ1-6; D is unresolved. This CDR3 has 21 amino acids. CDR1 and CDR2 (germline): LGHNA, YNFKEQ. Trimming left V 1 base short and J 0 bases short, with 22 bases between. In DNA form, the CDR3 reads TGTGCCAGCAGCCAAGGCGGTTCGGCAGCATTTATTAGCTCCTATAATTCACCCCTCCACTTT. This sequence encodes CASSQGGSAAFISSYNSPLHF.

V and J are TRBV28 and TRBJ1-5; TRBD1 agrees at 11 bases. The germline CDR1 and CDR2 sequences are MDHEN and SYDVKM. Germline trimming cut 2 bases from V and 4 bases from J; bases unmatched to any gene: 4. The CDR3 covers 16 residues. The CDR3 here is CASSLQDRGPNQPQHF. The CDR3 nucleotides read TGTGCCAGCAGTTTACAGGACAGGGGGCCGAATCAGCCCCAGCATTTT.

The chain joins TRBV28 to TRBJ1-4; D gene uncertain. This CDR3 has 12 residues. Germline loops: CDR1 MDHEN, CDR2 SYDVKM. Trimming left V 8 bases short and J 5 bases short, with 9 bases between. Here the CDR3 reads CASGRENEKLFF. In nucleotides, the CDR3 is TGTGCCAGCGGAAGGGAGAATGAAAAACTGTTTTTT.

DNA of the CDR3: TGTGCCTGGCTCGGAAAGGGGTACGAAAAACTGTTTTTT. It translates to CAWLGKGYEKLFF. The genes are TRBV30 and TRBJ1-4, with D tentatively TRBD1 (5 bases). V was pared by 5 bases and J by 8 bases, with 15 bases between. The CDR3 runs 13 residues. Germline V gives CDR1 GTSNPN, CDR2 SVGIG (reference sequence). Complete variable domain (other parts from reference TRBV30 and TRBJ1-4): SQTIHQWPATLVQPVGSPLSLECTVEGTSNPNLYWYRQAAGRGLQLLFYSVGIGQISSEVPQNLSASRPQDRQFILSSKKLLLSDSGFYLCAWLGKGYEKLFFGSGTQLSVL.